The following is a TCR beta chain sequence with its context. Its specificity is unknown. The source of the sample is a study of shared clonotypes between healthy human individuals. Findings and caveats of the study: What naive subsets generally showed was a larger estimated richness than memory subsets showed. Genetic and exposure-history diversity was limited by the few donors.

The naive CD8 fraction comprised CD45RO-negative cells positively selected for CCR7 and excluded terminally differentiated effector memory CD45RA+ cells. Each of the donors was a healthy adult who was HIV-negative and had not had a recent acute infection or vaccination. Trimming removed 4 bases from V and 8 bases from J, with 9 bases in between. Germline V gene sequence: CDR1 MDHEN, CDR2 SYDVKM. The CDR3 consists of 12 residues. Per the original methods: Filtering differed because ImmunoSEQ produced junction-only sequences that carried no quality scores. This table comes from immunoSEQ multiplex PCR, and its TCRdb copy is limited to in-frame clones, with some not included. Clone size and V and J calls were adopted from that table, with D and trimming inferred from the DNA. Of 2 million to 2.5 million clones listed, about 93% are singletons.

Sequenced: naive CD8+ T cells from PBMCs. The chain has TRBV28 and TRBJ2-1, with D hard to call. This sequence originates from a man younger than 30 in good health. Some clones in this sample may be carry-over from other donors' samples. CDR3 sequence: CASSSTRYEQFF. CDR3 coding DNA: TGTGCCAGCAGTTCAACACGTTATGAGCAGTTCTTC.